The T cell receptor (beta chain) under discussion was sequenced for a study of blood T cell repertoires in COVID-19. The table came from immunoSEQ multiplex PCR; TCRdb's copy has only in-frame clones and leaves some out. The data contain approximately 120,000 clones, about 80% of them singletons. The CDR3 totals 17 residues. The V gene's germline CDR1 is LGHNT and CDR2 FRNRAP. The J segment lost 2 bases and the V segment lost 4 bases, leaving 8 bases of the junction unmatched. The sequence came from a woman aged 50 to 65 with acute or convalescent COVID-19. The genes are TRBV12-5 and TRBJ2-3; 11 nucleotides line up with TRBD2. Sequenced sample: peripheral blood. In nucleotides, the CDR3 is TGTGCTAGTGGTTCACCATCTAGCGGGGGGTACACAGATACGCAGTATTTT. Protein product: CASGSPSSGGYTDTQYF.